Included here is one T cell receptor (beta chain) sequence, with context. The antigen is unknown. Germline V gene sequence: CDR1 MNHEY, CDR2 SVGEGT. V shed 0 bases and J shed 4 bases, with 7 bases lying between them. The CDR3 sequence is 14 residues long. This entry is derived from a study of metastatic and nonmetastatic thyroid tumors. General study results and limits: In blood and tumor, TCR beta diversity was reportedly significantly higher in malignant thyroid tumors than in benign nodules.

Patients were all untreated before their thyroid surgery. How the authors handled the data: A classifier of distant metastasis in papillary thyroid cancer was built from CDR3 differences (across clinicopathological groups). TCRdb reassembled clones from the PCR reads with MiXCR. These V and J calls originate from TCRdb's pipeline instead of the authors' own analysis. This sample has about 24,000 clones; roughly 21% occur once, and the top ten carry over 10%. The sequence came from a male donor with papillary thyroid cancer or a benign thyroid nodule (not recorded which). Some clones in this sample may be carry-over from other donors' samples. The V call is TRBV6-2 or TRBV6-3, the J call TRBJ2-1; D remains unclear. The sample comprised blood. The CDR3 protein is CASSYSSIYNEQFF. CDR3 DNA: TGTGCCAGCAGTTACTCGAGCATATACAATGAGCAGTTCTTC.